The rows below give T cell receptor beta chains drawn from one sample of a study of spatial heterogeneity in lung cancer. One entry per CDR3 protein, called by TCRdb with MiXCR from the 5' RACE reads. This table holds about 5,100 distinct CDR3 sequences, 7.5% to 10% found once. Source: lung tumor tissue, taken at surgery. These receptors all come from a female donor with early-stage non-small cell lung cancer. Each CDR3 is given with its conserved first and last residue. The D gene is left open where the match is weak. Clone size is shown for a subset of rows, as once, few, many or a class of expanded clone.

V gene	D gene	J gene	clone size	CDR3 protein	CDR3 DNA
TRBV18	NA	TRBJ2-1	few	CASSPPVPNEQFF	TGTGCCAGCTCACCACCGGTTCCGAATGAGCAGTTCTTC
TRBV27	NA	TRBJ1-1	medium-sized	CASSSQVTGSNTEAFF	TGTGCCAGCAGTTCCCAAGTCACAGGGAGCAACACTGAAGCTTTCTTT
TRBV27	TRBD1	TRBJ2-3	medium-sized	CASSLRGLTSTDTQYF	TGTGCCAGCAGTTTGAGGGGGCTTACTAGCACAGATACGCAGTATTTT
TRBV6-6	NA	TRBJ1-1	medium-sized	CASSFQGENTEAFF	TGTGCCAGCAGCTTCCAGGGAGAAAACACTGAAGCTTTCTTT
TRBV28	NA	TRBJ1-6	NA	CASRRKYNSPLHF	TGTGCCAGCCGACGAAAATATAATTCACCCCTCCACTTT
TRBV7-2	NA	TRBJ2-3	medium-sized	CASSQTRRADTQYF	TGTGCCAGCAGCCAGACTCGTAGGGCAGATACGCAGTATTTT
TRBV20-1	NA	TRBJ2-1	NA	CSARKARRSSYNEQFF	TGCAGTGCTAGAAAGGCCCGAAGGAGCTCCTACAATGAGCAGTTCTTC
TRBV27	TRBD1	TRBJ2-7	medium-sized	CASSFTSPGTGDDEQYF	TGTGCCAGCAGTTTCACCTCCCCCGGGACAGGGGACGACGAGCAGTACTTC
TRBV27	NA	TRBJ1-2	many	CASSFEGNYGYTF	TGTGCCAGCAGTTTTGAAGGGAACTATGGCTACACCTTC
TRBV21-1	NA	TRBJ1-1	NA	CASIKEKANTEAFF	TGTGCCAGCATCAAAGAGAAGGCGAACACTGAAGCTTTCTTT
TRBV2	NA	TRBJ2-1	medium-sized	CASSEGLEGVGEQFF	TGTGCCAGCAGTGAAGGCCTGGAGGGTGTGGGTGAGCAGTTCTTC
TRBV20-1	NA	TRBJ2-5	many	CSAGLSPGQETQYF	TGCAGTGCTGGCCTCTCTCCGGGGCAAGAGACCCAGTACTTC
TRBV28	TRBD1	TRBJ1-5	many	CASSLTGARRSNQPQHF	TGTGCCAGCAGTTTGACAGGGGCGCGGAGGAGCAATCAGCCCCAGCATTTT
TRBV5-1	NA	TRBJ2-3	many	CASSYLRVPDTQYF	TGCGCCAGCAGCTACCTACGGGTTCCAGATACGCAGTATTTT
TRBV18	NA	TRBJ1-5	medium-sized	CASSRSGMNQPQHF	TGTGCCAGCTCACGGTCAGGGATGAATCAGCCCCAGCATTTT
TRBV9	TRBD2	TRBJ2-1	medium-sized	CASSVGLREGEQFF	TGTGCCAGCAGCGTCGGTCTGCGGGAGGGTGAGCAGTTCTTC
TRBV5-5	TRBD2	TRBJ2-1	NA	CASSVQSGDYNEQFF	TGTGCCAGCAGCGTTCAGAGCGGGGACTACAATGAGCAGTTCTTC
TRBV15	TRBD1	TRBJ1-5	many	CATQGLSNQPQHF	TGTGCCACACAGGGGTTAAGCAATCAGCCCCAGCATTTT
TRBV6-4	NA	TRBJ2-5	NA	CASSDKGPATIQETQYF	TGTGCCAGCAGTGATAAAGGACCAGCAACGATACAAGAGACCCAGTACTTC
TRBV5-5	NA	TRBJ1-6	many	CASFKAGGQGSPLHF	TGTGCCAGCTTCAAGGCCGGGGGGCAGGGTTCACCCCTCCACTTT